These 20 T cell receptor beta chains were sequenced from one sample in a study of blood T cells in healthy people across ages. With a J-beta primer mix and a sample-barcoded 5' primer, a second PCR ran roughly 6 to 11 cycles. Each CDR3 protein is one row after TCRdb ran MiXCR on the 5' RACE reads. The sample consists of about 1.5 million distinct CDR3 sequences, 40% to 45% of them appearing once. The source material was blood. The receptor source for this set is a woman aged 18-29 years in good health.

This clonotype has only a few counts. The chain joins TRBV27 to TRBJ2-2; TRBD2 aligns across 7 bases. This CDR3 contains 14 residues. The V gene's germline CDR1 is MNHEY and CDR2 SMNVEV (reference sequence). V was pared by 11 bases and J by 0 bases, with 6 bases of the junction left unmatched. For the CDR3, the DNA is TGTGCCTCCGCAGCGGGGACGAACACCGGGGAGCTGTTTTTT. Translated: CASAAGTNTGELFF.

This clonotype was counted only a few times. CDR3 nucleotides: TGTGCCAGCAGCTACCTACAGGGGTTGGGTGGCTACACCTTC. Translation gives CASSYLQGLGGYTF. J is TRBJ1-2 and V is TRBV12-3 or TRBV12-4, with TRBD1 matching over 7 bases. The trim removed 6 bases at V and 7 bases at J, leaving 11 bases unmatched. The CDR3 sequence is 14 residues long.

This clonotype has more than one count but fewer than ten. This CDR3 is CASGLPKSTDTQYF. For the CDR3, the DNA is TGTGCTAGTGGTTTGCCGAAGAGCACAGATACGCAGTATTTT. This chain connects TRBV12-5 to TRBJ2-3; no clear D. Germline V gene data show CDR1 as LGHNT and CDR2 as FRNRAP. This CDR3 has 14 residues. Trimming stripped 2 bases from V and 0 bases from J, with 6 bases between.

The chain uses TRBV7-9 and TRBJ2-2, with 10 bases aligning to TRBD2. Trimming cost V 5 bases and J 8 bases; bases outside gene matches: 8. CDR3 size: 15 residues. Germline V gives CDR1 SEHNR, CDR2 FQNEAQ (reference sequence). The CDR3 bases are TGTGCCAGCAGCCAATTTAGCGGGAGGAGTGGGGAGCTGTTTTTT. It encodes CASSQFSGRSGELFF.

This clonotype came up a few times. The rearrangement joins TRBV7-2 to TRBJ2-4, with D tentatively TRBD1 (5 bases). V was trimmed by 0 bases and J by 0 bases, leaving 12 bases between them. The CDR3 runs 17 residues. CDR1 and CDR2 from the germline V gene are SGHTA and FQGNSA. The CDR3: CASSLAGQGLAKNIQYF. CDR3 nucleotides: TGTGCCAGCAGCTTAGCGGGGCAGGGCCTAGCCAAAAACATTCAGTACTTC.

V usage is TRBV28 and J usage is TRBJ2-7; a possible D gene is TRBD1 (5 bases). Germline CDR1 and CDR2: MDHEN and SYDVKM. Trimming removed 7 bases from V and 6 bases from J, with 7 bases in between. CDR3 size: 10 residues. CDR3 amino acids: CASTGIEQYF. CDR3 DNA: TGTGCCAGCACAGGGATCGAGCAGTACTTC.

A remark on this clonotype: Just one base apart from a much larger clone, this may be a read error. The chain uses TRBV15 and TRBJ2-3, with 8 bases identical to TRBD2. Germline V lookup: CDR1 LNHNV, CDR2 YYDKDF (reference sequence). The CDR3 sequence is 17 residues long. Trimming cost V 0 bases and J 4 bases; bases outside gene matches: 9. CDR3 nucleotide sequence: TGTGCCACCAGCAGAGACTTCATCGGGGGGGTCGCAGATACGCAGTATTTT. Encoded protein: CATSRDFIGGVADTQYF.

The chain recombines TRBV5-1 with TRBJ2-3; D is undetermined. Germline V gene lookup returns CDR1 SGHRS and CDR2 YFSETQ. CDR3 length: 15 amino acids. Trimming removed 4 bases from V and 0 bases from J, with 12 bases in between. Written as DNA, the CDR3 is TGCGCCAGCAGCATTTCTCGCCCTAGCACAGATACGCAGTATTTT. It translates to CASSISRPSTDTQYF.

This chain connects TRBV27 to TRBJ1-1; no firm D call. This CDR3 has 14 residues. V was shortened by 6 bases and J by 0 bases, with 11 bases between the two germline ends. Germline V gives CDR1 MNHEY, CDR2 SMNVEV (reference sequence). CDR3 protein: CASSSPTVNTEAFF. In nucleotides, the CDR3 is TGTGCCAGCAGCTCCCCGACCGTGAACACTGAAGCTTTCTTT.

The J gene is TRBJ2-1, the V gene TRBV27; D ambiguous. The CDR3 spans 13 residues. In germline, CDR1 is MNHEY, CDR2 SMNVEV (reference sequence). Trimming removed 4 bases at V and 7 bases at J, with 11 bases between. The DNA of the CDR3 is TGTGCCAGCAGTTCCCAGGCTGGGAATGAGCAGTTCTTC. Amino acid sequence: CASSSQAGNEQFF.

The V and J genes are TRBV4-2 and TRBJ1-2, with D possibly TRBD1 on 5 matching bases. V gave up 0 bases and J gave up 5 bases, with 13 bases separating them. CDR1 LGHNA and CDR2 YNFKEQ come from the germline V gene. The length of the CDR3 is 15 residues. For the CDR3, the DNA is TGTGCCAGCAGCCAAGACGCAGGGTCGTTTTATGGCTACACCTTC. It specifies CASSQDAGSFYGYTF.

This chain joins TRBV11-2 and TRBJ1-2; D is uncertain. Germline V gene lookup returns CDR1 SGHAT and CDR2 FQNNGV. The CDR3 covers 15 residues. V was clipped by 3 bases and J by 4 bases, with 15 bases between them. CDR3: CASSFRLGYAYGYTF. The CDR3, as DNA: TGTGCCAGCAGCTTTCGCCTGGGTTATGCCTATGGCTACACCTTC. The full variable domain, in which reference TRBV11-2 and TRBJ1-2 provide the parts outside the CDR3, is EAGVAQSPRYKIIEKRQSVAFWCNPISGHATLYWYQQILGQGPKLLIQFQNNGVVDDSQLPKDRFSAERLKGVDSTLKIQPAKLEDSAVYLCASSFRLGYAYGYTFGSGTRLTVV.

With respect to this clonotype: A read error may explain this, as a much larger clone is one base away. This chain uses TRBV27 with TRBJ2-7; unclear D gene. Trimming shortened V by 6 bases and J by 0 bases, and 12 bases separated the two germline ends. Per the germline V gene, CDR1 is MNHEY and CDR2 is SMNVEV (reference sequence). This CDR3 comprises 14 residues. The CDR3 coding sequence is TGTGCCAGCAGGGACCGTAAGAGCTCCTACGAGCAGTACTTC. Translating gives CASRDRKSSYEQYF.

This rearrangement joins TRBV6-5 to TRBJ2-5, with 8 bases identical to TRBD2. V was pared by 6 bases and J by 4 bases, with 7 bases of the junction left unmatched. CDR1 and CDR2 (germline): MNHEY, SVGAGI. The length of the CDR3 is 14 residues. The CDR3, as DNA: TGTGCCAGCAGCCTAGCGGGCCTTCCAGAGACCCAGTACTTC. Residues: CASSLAGLPETQYF.

This chain links TRBV4-3 with TRBJ2-3; D gene uncertain. Germline V lookup: CDR1 LGHNA, CDR2 YSLEER. V lost 0 bases to trimming and J lost 3 bases, with 4 bases between them. The CDR3 has 13 amino acids. DNA of the CDR3: TGCGCCAGCAGCCAAGAATGGACAGATACGCAGTATTTT. This gives the protein CASSQEWTDTQYF.

The chain is built from TRBV20-1 and TRBJ1-6; TRBD1 matches at 10 bases. The ends lost 3 bases at V and 18 bases at J; junction bases unmatched: 14. Looked up from germline, CDR1 is DFQATT and CDR2 is SNEGSKA (reference sequence). This CDR3 has 14 amino acids. Here the CDR3 DNA reads TGCAGTGCTAGCACCGGGACAGGGGAAAATACCGCCCACTTT. As protein: CSASTGTGENTAHF.

The chain has TRBV6-6 and TRBJ2-1, with 7 bases matching TRBD2. Germline loops: CDR1 MNHNY, CDR2 SVGAGI (reference sequence). V gave up 10 bases and J gave up 7 bases; unmatched junction bases: 7. This CDR3 comprises 12 residues. CDR3 bases: TGTGCCACAAACCTAGCGGAAAATGAGCAGTTCTTC. It yields the protein CATNLAENEQFF.

The chain links TRBV13 to TRBJ1-2; TRBD1 is a possible D gene (6 bases). This CDR3 has 15 residues. Looked up from germline, CDR1 is PRHDT and CDR2 is FYEKMQ (reference sequence). V lost 5 bases and J lost 4, with 17 bases in between. The CDR3 nucleotides read TGTGCCAGCAGCCCCGTAGGACAGACCATCTATGGCTACACCTTC. Its translation: CASSPVGQTIYGYTF. Filled out from reference TRBV13 and TRBJ1-2, the complete variable domain reads AAGVIQSPRHLIKEKRETATLKCYPIPRHDTVYWYQQGPGQDPQFLISFYEKMQSDKGSIPDRFSAQQFSDYHSELNMSSLELGDSALYFCASSPVGQTIYGYTFGSGTRLTVV.

The chain recombines TRBV5-6 with TRBJ2-1; the match to TRBD2 covers 7 bases. Germline V CDR1 and CDR2: SGHDT, YYEEEE. CDR3 length: 15 amino acids. The J segment lost 7 bases and the V segment lost 2 bases, leaving 9 bases of the junction unmatched. The CDR3 here is CASSFMGGGENEQFF. CDR3 DNA: TGTGCCAGCAGCTTCATGGGGGGGGGAGAAAATGAGCAGTTCTTC.

This clonotype was observed a few times. This chain uses TRBV24-1 with TRBJ2-1, with D perhaps TRBD1 or TRBD2 (5 bases each). Trimming pared 2 bases from V and 4 bases from J, leaving 11 bases between. Germline loops: CDR1 KGHDR, CDR2 SFDVKD. The CDR3 runs 15 residues. CDR3 protein: CATSDSGTAYNEQFF. For the CDR3, the DNA is TGTGCCACCAGTGATTCAGGGACGGCGTACAATGAGCAGTTCTTC.